This TCR beta chain appears in the sequencing data of a study of radiation and T cells in renal cell carcinoma. The germline V gene has CDR1 MNHNS and CDR2 SASEGT. V dropped 2 bases and J dropped 3; count of bases not matched to a gene: 0. This CDR3 has 14 residues. As to time point: blood 4 weeks post-SBRT, at nephrectomy. The treatment here: 15 Gy SBRT to primary tumor, nephrectomy 4 weeks later. Serial blood draws occurred at baseline and 2 and 4 weeks post-SBRT. This clone was seen only once. Generated by immunoSEQ multiplex PCR, the TCRdb table keeps only in-frame clones and is missing some. This table holds about 170,000 clones, about 87% found once.

The chain employs TRBV6-1 and TRBJ2-2; 7 bases are a match to TRBD2. The source of this sequence is a woman between 45 and 60 years old with renal cell carcinoma. Sequenced material: blood, taken from a patient whose treatment included radiotherapy and nephrectomy. CDR3 residues: CASSERGDTGELFF. Here the CDR3 DNA reads TGTGCCAGCAGTGAACGGGGGGACACCGGGGAGCTGTTTTTT.